Below are 18 T cell receptor beta chains sequenced from a single sample in a study of early T cells in non-severe SARS-CoV-2 infection. TCRdb re-called the 5' RACE reads with MiXCR, one entry per CDR3 protein. The sample includes 20,000 to 30,000 distinct CDR3 sequences, around 4.4% of them seen just once. The sample taken for sequencing was whole blood. Receptor source: an adult who was a healthcare worker with PCR-confirmed SARS-CoV-2 infection or an uninfected control (not recorded which).

Ten or more counts support this clonotype. This chain uses TRBV5-1 with TRBJ1-1; the D is unclear. The CDR3 has 15 amino acids. V dropped 0 bases and J dropped 0 bases, with 9 bases sitting between them. Germline V gives CDR1 SGHRS, CDR2 YFSETQ. The CDR3 region is CASSLDRVMNTEAFF. The CDR3 nucleotides are TGCGCCAGCAGCTTGGATAGGGTAATGAACACTGAAGCTTTCTTT.

This clonotype was detected only a few times. This chain uses TRBV7-2 with TRBJ2-3; no firm D call. This CDR3 spans 13 amino acids. V lost 5 bases to trimming and J lost 2 bases, with 8 bases between them. Per germline, CDR1 SGHTA and CDR2 FQGNSA. The CDR3 protein is CASSVEITDTQYF. In DNA, the CDR3 is TGTGCCAGCAGCGTGGAGATCACAGATACGCAGTATTTT.

This clonotype showed up many times. The V and J genes are TRBV28 and TRBJ2-1; TRBD2 aligns across 13 bases. Trimming removed 6 bases from V and 2 bases from J; junction bases left unmatched: 4. The CDR3 runs 16 residues. Germline loops: CDR1 MDHEN, CDR2 SYDVKM. The CDR3: CASRRGLAGPYNEQFF. CDR3 coding DNA: TGTGCCAGCAGAAGGGGACTAGCGGGACCCTACAATGAGCAGTTCTTC.

The sample holds many counts of this clonotype. V and J are TRBV12-2 and TRBJ1-5; the table's D call, TRBD1, was not checked against the DNA. TRBV12-2 is tagged as a pseudogene. This CDR3 comprises 18 residues. In DNA, the CDR3 is TGTGCAAGTCGCTTCCAGGACAGGGGAGTCTTAAGCAATCAGCCCCAGCATTTT. It codes for CASRFQDRGVLSNQPQHF.

This clonotype was detected many times. The genes are TRBV6-1 and TRBJ2-1; 13 bases fit TRBD2. Trimming at V came to 6 bases and at J to 5 bases, leaving 4 bases not matched to a gene. There are 15 residues in the CDR3. Germline CDR1 is MNHNS and CDR2 is SASEGT. For the CDR3, the DNA is TGTGCCAGCAGCCCGGGACTAGCGGGGAACAATGAGCAGTTCTTC. As protein: CASSPGLAGNNEQFF.

By sample fraction, this clonotype is medium-sized (0.01 to 0.1%). V is TRBV27 and J is TRBJ1-1; 10 positions agree with TRBD1. There are 14 residues in the CDR3. V gave up 5 bases and J gave up 8 bases; unmatched junction bases: 8. CDR1 is MNHEY, CDR2 SMNVEV, per germline (reference sequence). CDR3 bases: TGTGCCAGCAGTCCATGGGACAGGGGACCCGAAGCTTTCTTT. It codes for CASSPWDRGPEAFF.

This clonotype was seen many times. The V call is TRBV7-8, the J call TRBJ2-1; D uncertain. The CDR3 extends over 17 amino acids. Looked up from germline, CDR1 is SGHVS and CDR2 is FQNEAQ. The V end lost 4 bases, the J end lost 0 bases, and 16 bases lay between the germline ends. As DNA, the CDR3 is TGTGCCAGCAGCTCGCTTTTTGCCGAGAGCTCCTACAATGAGCAGTTCTTC. Its translation is CASSSLFAESSYNEQFF.

This clonotype was counted at least ten times. The chain employs TRBV4-1 and TRBJ2-1, with D possibly TRBD2 on 6 matching bases. The V gene lost 2 bases and the J gene lost 8 bases, with 22 bases spanning the gap. The CDR3 has 17 amino acids. Per germline, CDR1 MGHRA and CDR2 YSYEKL. CDR3 loop: CASSQRRGSSLGYEQFF. In DNA, the CDR3 is TGCGCCAGCAGCCAAAGACGGGGGAGCTCTCTCGGTTATGAGCAGTTCTTC.

This clonotype was seen a handful of times. The chain joins TRBV5-4 to TRBJ1-4, with D perhaps matching TRBD1 (5 bases). Germline V lookup: CDR1 SGHNT, CDR2 YYREEE (reference sequence). The CDR3 runs to 17 residues. Trimming left V 2 bases short and J 5 bases short, with 19 bases between. CDR3 protein: CASSLNTGTGVNEKLFF. CDR3 nucleotide sequence: TGTGCCAGCAGCTTAAATACCGGGACGGGGGTAAATGAAAAACTGTTTTTT.

This clonotype has a count of ten or more. The V call is TRBV11-2, the J call TRBJ2-3, with 8 bases lining up with TRBD2. This CDR3 has 16 amino acids. Germline assignment: CDR1 SGHAT and CDR2 FQNNGV. Losses at the gene ends were 5 bases for V and 0 bases for J; bases not matched to a gene: 7. The CDR3 bases are TGTGCCAGCAGCGAACGTAGCGGGAAGAGCACAGATACGCAGTATTTT. Residues: CASSERSGKSTDTQYF. The full variable domain, its missing parts supplied by reference TRBV11-2 and TRBJ2-3, is EAGVAQSPRYKIIEKRQSVAFWCNPISGHATLYWYQQILGQGPKLLIQFQNNGVVDDSQLPKDRFSAERLKGVDSTLKIQPAKLEDSAVYLCASSERSGKSTDTQYFGPGTRLTVL.

This clonotype has only a few counts. Relative to the germline gene, one junction end is altered; a read error may explain this. The chain carries TRBV20-1 and TRBJ2-3; 11 bases are a match to TRBD2. Germline CDR1 reads DFQATT; CDR2 reads SNEGSKA (reference sequence). CDR3 length: 15 residues. The DNA of the CDR3 is TGCAGTGCCAGAGATAGCGGGGGGGTCGCAGATACGCAGTATTTT. Translated, it gives CSARDSGGVADTQYF.

This clonotype was found many times. The gene calls are TRBV4-1 and TRBJ1-2; D might be TRBD1 (5 bases). V was clipped by 4 bases and J by 2 bases, with 17 bases between them. The CDR3 totals 16 residues. Germline CDR1 and CDR2: MGHRA and YSYEKL. Written as DNA, the CDR3 is TGCGCCAGCAGCCCCCCTCCTTCGGACACGAACTATGGCTACACCTTC. This translates into CASSPPPSDTNYGYTF.

This clonotype was observed at least ten times. J is TRBJ2-1 and V is TRBV18; possible D gene TRBD2, 6 bases. V was clipped by 1 base and J by 5 bases, with 12 bases between them. The CDR3 is made up of 15 amino acids. Germline assignment: CDR1 KGHSH and CDR2 LQKENI. The CDR3 coding sequence is TGTGCCAGCTCACCACGGAGGGGCGAGAACAATGAGCAGTTCTTC. It specifies CASSPRRGENNEQFF. Drawing the rest from reference TRBV18 and TRBJ2-1, the complete variable domain is NAGVMQNPRHLVRRRGQEARLRCSPMKGHSHVYWYRQLPEEGLKFMVYLQKENIIDESGMPKERFSAEFPKEGPSILRIQQVVRGDSAAYFCASSPRRGENNEQFFGPGTRLTVL.

The sample holds a few counts of this clonotype. The chain uses TRBV4-1 and TRBJ2-3, with TRBD2 identical over 9 bases. With 4 bases clipped from V and 2 bases from J, the junction kept 7 bases outside the gene matches. Germline V gene lookup returns CDR1 MGHRA and CDR2 YSYEKL. The CDR3 has 16 residues. CDR3 coding DNA: TGCGCCAGCAGCCCGAAGCTAGCGGGGCTCACAGATACGCAGTATTTT. It specifies CASSPKLAGLTDTQYF.

By share, this clonotype ranks as medium-sized (0.01 to 0.1%). This rearrangement joins TRBV13 to TRBJ2-6, with TRBD2 matching 9 bases. With 7 bases clipped from V and 4 bases from J, the junction kept 11 bases outside the gene matches. The CDR3 has 17 amino acids. In germline, CDR1 is PRHDT, CDR2 FYEKMQ (reference sequence). The CDR3 nucleotides read TGTGCCAGCACCTGGGCTAGCGGGATATCAGGGGCCAACGTCCTGACTTTC. It is translated as CASTWASGISGANVLTF.

The gene calls are TRBV5-1 and TRBJ2-1, with 10 bases lining up with TRBD1. CDR3 length: 16 residues. V lost 3 bases to trimming and J lost 2 bases; unmatched junction nucleotides: 5. Germline V CDR1 and CDR2: SGHRS, YFSETQ. CDR3: CASSSGTGAAYNEQFF. CDR3 nucleotides: TGCGCCAGCAGCTCCGGGACAGGGGCCGCCTACAATGAGCAGTTCTTC. The full variable domain, in which reference TRBV5-1 and TRBJ2-1 provide the parts outside the CDR3, is KAGVTQTPRYLIKTRGQQVTLSCSPISGHRSVSWYQQTPGQGLQFLFEYFSETQRNKGNFPGRFSGRQFSNSRSEMNVSTLELGDSALYLCASSSGTGAAYNEQFFGPGTRLTVL.

This clonotype occurred a few times. The CDR3 DNA follows: TGCGCCAGCAGCCCGCTGATCTACAATGAGCAGTTCTTC. It translates to CASSPLIYNEQFF. The chain recombines TRBV5-1 with TRBJ2-1; D uncertain. Trimming removed 4 bases at V and 3 bases at J, with 8 bases between. The CDR3 runs to 13 residues. CDR1 SGHRS and CDR2 YFSETQ come from the germline V gene.

This clonotype was counted many times. The chain links TRBV12-3 or TRBV12-4 to TRBJ2-1; perhaps D is TRBD1 or TRBD2 (5 bases each). This CDR3 has 14 residues. The V gene lost 3 bases and the J gene lost 9 bases, with 15 bases spanning the gap. CDR3 in amino acids: CASSLGTTVGEQFF. DNA of the CDR3: TGTGCCAGCAGTTTGGGGACCACGGTTGGTGAGCAGTTCTTC.